Shown below are 21 T cell receptor beta chains from a single sample sequenced in a study of T cells in Graves' hyperthyroidism and ophthalmopathy. TCR beta CDR3 region amplification was performed from RNA transcripts. First-round RT-PCR with HTBI primers amplified the TCR CDR3 region. TCRdb re-analysed the multiplex PCR reads in MiXCR, keeping a single row per CDR3 protein. The sample records roughly 510,000 distinct CDR3 sequences, more than 20% being singletons. The sample taken for sequencing was blood. All receptors derive from a young man with Graves' hyperthyroidism.

The chain couples TRBV12-3 or TRBV12-4 to TRBJ2-7, with 7 bases matching TRBD1. The CDR3 has 14 amino acids. Trimming took 4 bases from V and 3 from J; bases not matched to a gene: 6. The CDR3 loop reads CASSSGQANYEQYF. The CDR3 region has the DNA TGTGCCAGCAGTTCCGGACAGGCGAACTACGAGCAGTACTTC.

There are many counts of this clonotype. V and J are TRBV19 and TRBJ1-1, with D unresolved. Trimming took off 7 bases at V and 5 bases at J, with 14 bases between the two ends. In germline, CDR1 is LNHDA, CDR2 SQIVND (reference sequence). The CDR3 loop spans 13 amino acids. The CDR3 loop is CASKNLPGTEAFF. CDR3 nucleotide sequence: TGTGCCAGTAAGAACCTCCCGGGGACTGAAGCTTTCTTT.

The V and J genes are TRBV29-1 and TRBJ1-1; D gene uncertain. With 2 bases removed from V and 6 bases from J, the gap between germline ends came to 7 bases. CDR3 length: 11 amino acids. Germline V CDR1 and CDR2: SQVTM, ANQGSEA. CDR3 amino acids: CSVERWSEAFF. The CDR3 coding sequence is TGCAGCGTTGAACGTTGGTCTGAAGCTTTCTTT.

There are many counts of this clonotype. CDR3 amino acids: CASSHEPREEGYTF. The CDR3 nucleotides read TGTGCCAGCAGTCACGAGCCCAGGGAAGAAGGCTACACCTTC. The chain joins TRBV7-9 to TRBJ1-2, with a possible D match to TRBD1 (5 bases). The germline gives CDR1 SEHNR, CDR2 FQNEAQ (reference sequence). The V gene lost 6 bases and the J gene lost 8 bases, with 19 bases spanning the gap. The CDR3 is made up of 14 amino acids.

The rearrangement uses TRBV11-1 and TRBJ1-1; no clear D. Germline loops: CDR1 SGHAT, CDR2 FQDESV (reference sequence). Trimming removed 8 bases at V and 5 bases at J, with 15 bases between. The CDR3 has 13 amino acids. The CDR3 sequence is CASPPPAETEAFF. The CDR3 nucleotides read TGTGCCAGCCCCCCTCCGGCAGAAACTGAAGCTTTCTTT.

This clonotype appeared many times. The gene calls are TRBV6-5 and TRBJ1-1; D gene unclear. CDR3 size: 11 residues. Trimming pared 7 bases from V and 5 bases from J, leaving 8 bases between. Germline lookup yields CDR1 MNHEY and CDR2 SVGAGI. The DNA of the CDR3 is TGTGCCAGCAACATGGGGACTGAAGCTTTCTTT. Translating gives CASNMGTEAFF.

This clonotype has only a few counts. This chain links TRBV11-2 with TRBJ2-2; no firm D call. V lost 5 bases, J lost 2 bases, and 12 bases lay in between. Germline values: CDR1 SGHAT, CDR2 FQNNGV. CDR3 length: 15 amino acids. The DNA for the CDR3 is TGTGCCAGCAGCCAAATCGACAAAAACACCGGGGAGCTGTTTTTT. Its translation is CASSQIDKNTGELFF. Using reference TRBV11-2 and TRBJ2-2 for the parts outside the CDR3, the full variable domain is EAGVAQSPRYKIIEKRQSVAFWCNPISGHATLYWYQQILGQGPKLLIQFQNNGVVDDSQLPKDRFSAERLKGVDSTLKIQPAKLEDSAVYLCASSQIDKNTGELFFGEGSRLTVL.

There are many counts of this clonotype. This rearrangement joins TRBV6-1 to TRBJ1-5, with 9 nucleotides matching TRBD1. Trimming cost V 5 bases and J 0 bases; bases outside gene matches: 8. Germline assignment: CDR1 MNHNS and CDR2 SASEGT. The CDR3 is 17 amino acids. Written as DNA, the CDR3 is TGTGCCAGCAGTAAAGACAGGGGGATTTATAGCAATCAGCCCCAGCATTTT. Protein product: CASSKDRGIYSNQPQHF.

This clonotype has a count of ten or more. The chain is built from TRBV15 and TRBJ2-2; possibly TRBD2 for D (5 bases). Germline lookup yields CDR1 LNHNV and CDR2 YYDKDF (reference sequence). Deletions cut 1 base from V and 6 bases from J, with 12 bases between. There are 15 residues in the CDR3. Here the CDR3 DNA reads TGTGCCACCAGCAGAGGCGGTAGCGCAGCCGGGGAGCTGTTTTTT. It is translated as CATSRGGSAAGELFF.

The V gene is TRBV6-9, the J gene TRBJ2-3, with 7 bases identical to TRBD2. The CDR3 is 17 amino acids. The germline gives CDR1 MNHGY, CDR2 SVAAGI. The trim removed 6 bases at V and 2 bases at J, leaving 14 bases unmatched. The CDR3 DNA reads as TGTGCCAGCAGACGAACCGCCGGGACTACCCTCACAGATACGCAGTATTTT. This sequence encodes CASRRTAGTTLTDTQYF.

The genes are TRBV25-1 and TRBJ1-2; D is unresolved. Trimming took off 2 bases at V and 4 bases at J, with 8 bases between the two ends. The CDR3 extends over 13 amino acids. CDR1 MGHDK and CDR2 SYGVNS come from the germline V gene. The DNA for the CDR3 is TGTGCCAGCAGTGAACAAGGTCTCTATGGCTACACCTTC. Amino acids: CASSEQGLYGYTF.

This clonotype was found many times. The V gene is TRBV6-1, the J gene TRBJ2-7; D unclear. Trimming took off 2 bases at V and 3 bases at J, with 8 bases between the two ends. The CDR3 is 13 amino acids. CDR1 is MNHNS, CDR2 SASEGT, per germline. In DNA, the CDR3 is TGTGCCAGCAGTGAATTCCATCGCTACGAGCAGTACTTC. The encoded protein is CASSEFHRYEQYF.

This clonotype has a handful of counts. The rearrangement joins TRBV6-1 to TRBJ1-1; TRBD1 might be the D (5 bases). The CDR3 spans 13 residues. Looked up from germline, CDR1 is MNHNS and CDR2 is SASEGT. Trimming cost V 6 bases and J 12 bases, with 20 bases left between them. The CDR3 sequence: CASSLGGRSRTFF. DNA of the CDR3: TGTGCCAGCAGCCTCGGGGGAAGATCAAGAACTTTCTTT.

Here the CDR3 reads CASSYSGQSQDEQYF. In DNA, the CDR3 is TGTGCCAGCAGTTACTCGGGTCAGTCGCAGGACGAGCAGTACTTC. V usage is TRBV6-5 and J usage is TRBJ2-7; D unclear. Germline CDR1 and CDR2: MNHEY and SVGAGI. Trimming took 0 bases from V and 5 from J, leaving 14 bases between them. There are 15 residues in the CDR3.

In its sample, this clonotype was seen a few times. This sequence joins TRBV11-2 and TRBJ2-5; 8 bases are a match to TRBD2. Germline CDR1 reads SGHAT; CDR2 reads FQNNGV. CDR3 size: 16 residues. Germline trimming cut 4 bases from V and 2 bases from J; bases unmatched to any gene: 9. CDR3 nucleotides: TGTGCCAGCAGCTGGGGTCCTAGCGGGTTTCAAGAGACCCAGTACTTC. Its translation is CASSWGPSGFQETQYF.

The chain employs TRBV19 and TRBJ1-5, with D possibly matching TRBD1 (5 bases). This CDR3 is 14 amino acids long. The V gene's germline CDR1 is LNHDA and CDR2 SQIVND (reference sequence). The ends were cut back, 3 bases at V and 2 bases at J, with 8 bases in the middle. CDR3 in amino acids: CASSIFRGNQPQHF. DNA for the CDR3: TGTGCCAGTAGTATTTTCAGGGGCAATCAGCCCCAGCATTTT.

This clonotype was seen at least ten times. The chain couples TRBV20-1 to TRBJ2-7; a weak D match, TRBD1 (5 bases). V lost 0 bases, J lost 2 bases, and 11 bases lay in between. CDR3 length: 14 amino acids. CDR1 and CDR2 (germline): DFQATT, SNEGSKA (reference sequence). CDR3 DNA sequence: TGCAGTGCTAGAGATAACAGGCCCACCTACGAGCAGTACTTC. Its translation: CSARDNRPTYEQYF.

This clonotype was detected many times. The V and J genes are TRBV2 and TRBJ1-1; 7 positions match TRBD1. The germline gives CDR1 SNHLY, CDR2 FYNNEI. V was clipped by 5 bases and J by 4 bases; unmatched bases: 10. The CDR3 runs to 15 residues. The CDR3 DNA is TGTGCCAGCAGTCTGAACAGGGGCTCGTTCACTGAAGCTTTCTTT. It codes for CASSLNRGSFTEAFF.

This clonotype was detected ten times or more. The chain has TRBV11-2 and TRBJ2-2; 8 bases fit TRBD2. Looked up from germline, CDR1 is SGHAT and CDR2 is FQNNGV. V was pared by 5 bases and J by 6 bases, with 8 bases of the junction left unmatched. The CDR3 consists of 15 residues. The CDR3 DNA follows: TGTGCCAGCAGCCTCGTTAGCGGGGTCGCCGGGGAGCTGTTTTTT. It codes for CASSLVSGVAGELFF.

This clonotype has ten or more counts. This sequence joins TRBV6-2 or TRBV6-3 and TRBJ1-5; D possibly corresponds to TRBD1 (5 bases). The CDR3 is 15 residues long. The V end was cut by 6 bases, the J end by 4 bases, with 16 bases between. Germline CDR1 reads MNHEY; CDR2 reads SVGEGT. In DNA, the CDR3 is TGTGCCAGCAGGGAGGACATCGGGGGTAATCAGCCCCAGCATTTT. Amino acid sequence: CASREDIGGNQPQHF.

This chain's CDR3 is CASSSQGFPEAFF. The CDR3 DNA is TGTGCCAGCAGTTCACAGGGGTTCCCTGAAGCTTTCTTT. The V gene is TRBV6-5, the J gene TRBJ1-1, with TRBD1 identical over 7 bases. CDR3 length equals 13 residues. V lost 4 bases, J lost 6 bases, and 5 bases stayed unmatched. Germline values: CDR1 MNHEY, CDR2 SVGAGI.